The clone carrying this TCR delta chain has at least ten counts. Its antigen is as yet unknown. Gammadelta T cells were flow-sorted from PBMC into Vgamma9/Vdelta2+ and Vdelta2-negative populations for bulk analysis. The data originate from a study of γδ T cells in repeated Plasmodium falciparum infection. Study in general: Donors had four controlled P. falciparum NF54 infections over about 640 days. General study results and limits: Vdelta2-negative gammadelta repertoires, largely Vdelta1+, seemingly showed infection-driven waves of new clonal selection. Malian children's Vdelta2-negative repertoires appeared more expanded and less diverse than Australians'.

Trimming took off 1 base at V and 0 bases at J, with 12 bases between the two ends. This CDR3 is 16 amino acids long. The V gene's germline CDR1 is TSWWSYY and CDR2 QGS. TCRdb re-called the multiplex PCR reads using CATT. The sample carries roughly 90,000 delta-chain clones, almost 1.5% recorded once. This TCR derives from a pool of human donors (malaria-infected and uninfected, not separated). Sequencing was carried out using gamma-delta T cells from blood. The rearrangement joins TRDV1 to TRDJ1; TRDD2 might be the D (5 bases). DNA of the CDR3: TGTGCTCTTGGGGAACCAACCCTACTTTACACCGATAAACTCATCTTT. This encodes CALGEPTLLYTDKLIF.